The rows below give T cell receptor beta chains drawn from one sample of a study of brain T cells in children with intractable seizures. Clones were sequenced by immunoSEQ multiplex PCR, and TCRdb holds only the in-frame ones, with some missing. The data contain 340,000 or so clones, 93% of them seen just once; the ten biggest clones take up around 5%. Here the sequenced sample was peripheral blood, taken 5 to 6 months after surgery. These receptors were obtained from a boy younger than two with tuberous sclerosis and intractable seizures. The CDR3 runs from the conserved cysteine through the conserved F or W. The D gene is left open where the match is weak. The size entry is marked missing in some rows and otherwise reads once, few, many or a size class.

j_call clone_size d_call v_call cdr3_aa cdr3_nt
TRBJ2-3 NA TRBD2 TRBV6-1 CASSVRAGGPTDTQYF TGTGCCAGCAGTGTTCGGGCGGGAGGCCCCACAGATACGCAGTATTTT
TRBJ2-7 NA TRBD1 TRBV6-2/TRBV6-3 CASSSPKSGTGAAYEQYF TGTGCCAGCAGTTCCCCAAAATCCGGGACAGGGGCCGCATACGAGCAGTACTTC
TRBJ2-4 NA NA TRBV5-1 CASSLEGPKNIQYF TGCGCCAGCAGCTTGGAAGGGCCCAAAAACATTCAGTACTTC
TRBJ2-1 NA TRBD2 TRBV27 CASSSWTSPYNEQFF TGTGCCAGCAGTTCCTGGACTAGCCCTTACAATGAGCAGTTCTTC
TRBJ2-7 NA TRBD2 TRBV19 CASSEILAGEGYEQYF TGTGCCAGTAGTGAGATACTAGCGGGAGAAGGGTACGAGCAGTACTTC
TRBJ1-1 NA NA TRBV30 CAWRPGHGNTEAFF TGTGCCTGGAGGCCGGGACATGGGAACACTGAAGCTTTCTTT
TRBJ2-5 NA TRBD2 TRBV10-3 CAIRSGPFSGSPETQYF TGTGCCATCAGGAGCGGCCCTTTTAGCGGGAGTCCAGAGACCCAGTACTTC
TRBJ1-5 NA TRBD1 TRBV19 CASSIWGGQGSYSNQPQHF TGTGCCAGTAGTATTTGGGGGGGACAGGGGTCTTATAGCAATCAGCCCCAGCATTTT
TRBJ1-1 few NA TRBV19 CASSALGSKDTEAFF TGTGCCAGTAGTGCCCTCGGGTCGAAGGACACTGAAGCTTTCTTT
TRBJ2-2 NA NA TRBV6-1 CASSEAEGGELFF TGTGCCAGCAGTGAAGCGGAAGGCGGGGAGCTGTTTTTT
TRBJ1-1 NA NA TRBV25-1 CASSVTGGTEAFF TGTGCCAGCAGTGTTACGGGGGGGACTGAAGCTTTCTTT
TRBJ2-3 NA NA TRBV19 CASRAGTSTDTQYF TGTGCCAGTAGAGCCGGGACAAGCACAGATACGCAGTATTTT
TRBJ2-7 once NA TRBV28 CASIIRQGGAEQYF TGTGCCAGCATCATTAGACAGGGAGGAGCCGAGCAGTACTTC
TRBJ1-2 few TRBD1 TRBV7-9 CASSAGQGAYGYTF TGTGCCAGCAGCGCCGGACAGGGGGCCTATGGCTACACCTTC
TRBJ1-5 NA TRBD1 TRBV7-9 CASSAGTGGRQPQHF TGTGCCAGCAGCGCAGGGACAGGGGGTCGTCAGCCCCAGCATTTT
TRBJ2-3 NA NA TRBV29-1 CSVEGPGLARTDTQYF TGCAGCGTTGAAGGCCCAGGGCTAGCGCGCACAGATACGCAGTATTTT
TRBJ2-3 NA TRBD2 TRBV18 CASSPEASGTSTDTQYF TGTGCCAGCTCACCAGAGGCTAGCGGTACTAGCACAGATACGCAGTATTTT
TRBJ1-2 NA NA TRBV6-5 CASSSLRLGGYTF TGTGCCAGCAGTAGTCTTAGGCTGGGCGGCTACACCTTC
TRBJ1-1 NA TRBD1 TRBV30 CAWQPGQGFAEAFF TGTGCCTGGCAGCCGGGACAGGGGTTCGCTGAAGCTTTCTTT
TRBJ1-5 once TRBD1 TRBV3-1/TRBV3-2 CASSQGIEQGAFWGNQPQHF TGTGCCAGCAGCCAAGGTATCGAACAGGGGGCGTTTTGGGGCAATCAGCCCCAGCATTTT
TRBJ2-1 NA NA TRBV5-1 CASSLAGSRNNEQFF TGCGCCAGCAGCTTGGCAGGGAGTCGGAACAATGAGCAGTTCTTC
TRBJ2-2 NA NA TRBV7-9 CASSSFPGPDTGELFF TGTGCCAGCAGCTCGTTCCCGGGGCCAGATACCGGGGAGCTGTTTTTT
TRBJ1-1 once NA TRBV13 CASSPLVGYTEAFF TGTGCCAGCAGCCCCCTTGTGGGTTACACTGAAGCTTTCTTT
TRBJ1-5 NA NA TRBV27 CASRQGRCKRRPQHF TGTGCCAGCAGACAAGGGCGTTGTAAACGGAGGCCCCAGCATTTT
TRBJ1-5 NA NA TRBV12-3/TRBV12-4 CASSRGGDQPQHF TGTGCCAGCAGTCGGGGGGGAGATCAGCCCCAGCATTTT
TRBJ1-1 NA TRBD1 TRBV19 CASSTGQSGNTEAFF TGTGCCAGTAGTACGGGACAGTCGGGGAACACTGAAGCTTTCTTT